This T cell receptor beta chain was identified during a study of blood T cell repertoires in COVID-19. Study-wide context: Some COVID-19 samples were acute and others convalescent; all came from the United States, Italy and Spain. The analysed material was cDNA or gDNA that came from T cells, B-cell-depleted T cells, or PBMCs.

In the study's own analysis: Reference gene primer amplification yielded estimated nucleated cell counts. Data came from immunoSEQ multiplex PCR; TCRdb stores just in-frame clones and leaves some out. That table is the source of V, J and clone size, and D and trimming were worked out from the DNA. The data show 350,000 or so clones, around 87% seen once. The V gene's germline CDR1 is ENHRY and CDR2 SYGVKD. The trim removed 4 bases at V and 10 bases at J, leaving 11 bases unmatched. The CDR3 totals 16 residues. The clonotype was recovered from a man aged 18 to 30 with active or convalescent COVID-19. Sequences were obtained from peripheral blood. J is TRBJ2-1 and V is TRBV10-3, with 12 bases aligning to TRBD2. The CDR3 reads CAISGGLAGGLGEQFF. The CDR3 DNA is TGTGCCATCAGTGGAGGGCTAGCGGGGGGGTTAGGGGAGCAGTTCTTC.